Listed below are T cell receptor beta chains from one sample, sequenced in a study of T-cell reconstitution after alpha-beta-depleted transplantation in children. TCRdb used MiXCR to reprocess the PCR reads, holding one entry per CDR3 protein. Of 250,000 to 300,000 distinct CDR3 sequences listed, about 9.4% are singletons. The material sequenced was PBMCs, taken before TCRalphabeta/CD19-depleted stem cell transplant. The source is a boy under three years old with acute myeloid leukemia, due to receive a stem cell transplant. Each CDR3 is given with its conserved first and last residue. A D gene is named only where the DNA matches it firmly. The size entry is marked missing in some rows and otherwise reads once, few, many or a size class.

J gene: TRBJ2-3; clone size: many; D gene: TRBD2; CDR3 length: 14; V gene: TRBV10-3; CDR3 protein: CAVGTSGFTDTQYF; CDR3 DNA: TGTGCCGTTGGGACTAGCGGGTTCACAGATACGCAGTATTTT
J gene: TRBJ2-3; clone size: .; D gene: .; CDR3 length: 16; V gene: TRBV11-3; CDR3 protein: CASSLEVAISTDTQYF; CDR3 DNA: TGTGCCAGCAGCTTAGAAGTGGCTATTTCCACAGATACGCAGTATTTT
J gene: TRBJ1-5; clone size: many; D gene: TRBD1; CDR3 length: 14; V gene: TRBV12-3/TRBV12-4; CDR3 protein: CASQGQAFYQPQHF; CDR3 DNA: TGTGCCAGCCAGGGACAGGCCTTCTATCAGCCCCAGCATTTT
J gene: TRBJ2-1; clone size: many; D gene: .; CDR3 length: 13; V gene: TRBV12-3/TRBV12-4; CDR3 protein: CASSFSDYNEQFF; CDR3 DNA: TGTGCCAGCAGTTTCTCTGACTACAATGAGCAGTTCTTC
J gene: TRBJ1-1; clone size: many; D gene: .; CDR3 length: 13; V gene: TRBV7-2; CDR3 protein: CASSLVRGTEAFF; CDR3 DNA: TGTGCCAGCAGCTTAGTAAGGGGAACTGAAGCTTTCTTT
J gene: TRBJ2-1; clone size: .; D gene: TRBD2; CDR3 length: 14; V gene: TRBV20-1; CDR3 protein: CSACLAGIDNEQFF; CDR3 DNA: TGCAGTGCTTGTCTAGCGGGGATCGACAATGAGCAGTTCTTC
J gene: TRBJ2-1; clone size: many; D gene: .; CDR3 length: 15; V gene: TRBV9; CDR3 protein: CASSVVLAGDNEQFF; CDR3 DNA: TGTGCCAGCAGCGTAGTCCTAGCAGGGGACAATGAGCAGTTCTTC
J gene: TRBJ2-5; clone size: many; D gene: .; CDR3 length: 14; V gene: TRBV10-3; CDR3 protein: CAISERREDGTQYF; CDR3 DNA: TGTGCCATCAGTGAGAGGAGGGAGGATGGGACCCAGTACTTC
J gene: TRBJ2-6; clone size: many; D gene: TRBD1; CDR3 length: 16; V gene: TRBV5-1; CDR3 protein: CASSGYTGAGANVLTF; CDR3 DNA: TGCGCCAGCAGCGGTTACACAGGGGCTGGGGCCAACGTCCTGACTTTC
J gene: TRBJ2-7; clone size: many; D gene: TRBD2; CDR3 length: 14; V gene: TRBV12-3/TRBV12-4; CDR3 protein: CASSEGLVPTEQYF; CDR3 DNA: TGTGCCAGCAGTGAAGGACTAGTCCCGACCGAGCAGTACTTC
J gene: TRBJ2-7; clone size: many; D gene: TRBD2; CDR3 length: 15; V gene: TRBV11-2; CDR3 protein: CASSQRPSGSYEQYF; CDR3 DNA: TGTGCCAGCAGCCAGAGGCCTAGCGGCTCCTACGAGCAGTACTTC
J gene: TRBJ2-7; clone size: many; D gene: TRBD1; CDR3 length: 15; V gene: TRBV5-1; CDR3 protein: CASSLPGQGIYEQYF; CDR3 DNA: TGCGCCAGCAGCTTACCGGGACAGGGGATCTACGAGCAGTACTTC
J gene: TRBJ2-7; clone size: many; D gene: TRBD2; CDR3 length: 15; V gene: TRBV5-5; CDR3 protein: CASSSRGGSSYEQYF; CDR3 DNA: TGTGCCAGCAGCAGCCGGGGGGGGAGCTCCTACGAGCAGTACTTC
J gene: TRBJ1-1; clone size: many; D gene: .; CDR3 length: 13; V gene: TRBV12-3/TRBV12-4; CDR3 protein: CASSLFEGAEAFF; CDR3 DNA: TGTGCCAGCAGTTTGTTCGAAGGGGCGGAAGCTTTCTTT
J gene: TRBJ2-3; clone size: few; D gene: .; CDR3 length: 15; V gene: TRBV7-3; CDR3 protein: CASSLIATSTDTQYF; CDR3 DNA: TGTGCCAGCAGCTTAATAGCGACCAGCACAGATACGCAGTATTTT
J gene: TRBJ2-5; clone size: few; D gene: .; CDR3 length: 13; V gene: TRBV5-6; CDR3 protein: CASSLSLEETQYF; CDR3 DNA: TGTGCCAGCAGCTTGAGCCTGGAAGAGACCCAGTACTTC
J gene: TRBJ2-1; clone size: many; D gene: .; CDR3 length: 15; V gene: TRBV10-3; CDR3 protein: CAISEIDLGYNEQFF; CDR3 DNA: TGTGCCATCAGTGAGATAGATTTGGGCTACAATGAGCAGTTCTTC
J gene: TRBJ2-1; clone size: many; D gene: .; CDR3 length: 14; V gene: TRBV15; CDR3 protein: CATSEGLTDNEQFF; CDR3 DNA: TGTGCCACCAGCGAAGGACTGACGGACAATGAGCAGTTCTTC
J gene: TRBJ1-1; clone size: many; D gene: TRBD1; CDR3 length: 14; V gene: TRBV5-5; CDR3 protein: CASSNPGTGPEAFF; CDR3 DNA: TGTGCCAGCAGCAATCCGGGGACAGGGCCTGAAGCTTTCTTT
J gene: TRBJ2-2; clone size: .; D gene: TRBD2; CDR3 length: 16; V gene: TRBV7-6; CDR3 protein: CASSSRTSGNTGELFF; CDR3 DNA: TGTGCCAGCAGCTCCCGGACTAGCGGGAACACCGGGGAGCTGTTTTTT
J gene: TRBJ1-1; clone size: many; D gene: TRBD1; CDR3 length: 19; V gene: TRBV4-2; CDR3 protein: CASSQGKRDRDRWNTEAFF; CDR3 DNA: TGTGCCAGCAGCCAAGGCAAAAGGGACAGGGATAGGTGGAACACTGAAGCTTTCTTT
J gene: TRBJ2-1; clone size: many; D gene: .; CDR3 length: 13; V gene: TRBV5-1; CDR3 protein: CASTRTGRDEQFF; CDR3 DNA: TGCGCCAGCACGCGGACAGGGAGGGATGAGCAGTTCTTC
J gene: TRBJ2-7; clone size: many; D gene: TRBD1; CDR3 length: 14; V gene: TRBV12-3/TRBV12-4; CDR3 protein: CASSFWDRANEQYF; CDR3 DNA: TGTGCCAGCAGTTTCTGGGACAGGGCGAACGAGCAGTACTTC
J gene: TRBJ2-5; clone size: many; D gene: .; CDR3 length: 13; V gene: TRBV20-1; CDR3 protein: CSAQDRRGETQYF; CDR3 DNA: TGCAGTGCCCAGGACAGGAGGGGTGAGACCCAGTACTTC
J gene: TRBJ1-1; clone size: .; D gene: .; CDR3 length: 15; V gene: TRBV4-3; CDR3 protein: CASSQDLGGNTEAFF; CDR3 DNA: TGCGCCAGCAGCCAAGATTTAGGGGGGAACACTGAAGCTTTCTTT
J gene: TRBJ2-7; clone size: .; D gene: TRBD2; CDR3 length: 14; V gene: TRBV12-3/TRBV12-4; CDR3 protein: CAGSFSGGAGEQYF; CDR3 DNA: TGTGCAGGCAGTTTCAGCGGGGGGGCTGGGGAGCAGTACTTC
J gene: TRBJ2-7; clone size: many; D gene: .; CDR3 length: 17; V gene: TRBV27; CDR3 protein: CASSFYDPGTRLYEQYF; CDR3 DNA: TGTGCCAGCAGTTTTTACGACCCAGGGACAAGGCTCTACGAGCAGTACTTC
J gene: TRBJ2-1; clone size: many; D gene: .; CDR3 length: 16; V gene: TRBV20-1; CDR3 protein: CSARDRAGAPNNEQFF; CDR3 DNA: TGCAGTGCTAGAGATCGGGCAGGGGCCCCGAACAATGAGCAGTTCTTC